The 27 T cell receptor beta chains listed next were all sequenced from one sample in a study of vaccination and CD4 T cells after COVID-19. Sample time point: late sampling 161 to 241 days after vaccination in a few convalescent patients. The treatment is: roughly ten-day PBMC culture with coronavirus spike peptide pools or control peptides (ViraFEST assay). Once obtained from cultured CD4+ T cells, the DNA was sequenced using the Oncomine TCR Beta short-read assay. TCRdb re-called the PCR reads through MiXCR, storing one row per CDR3 protein. The data show approximately 23,000 distinct CDR3 sequences, 30% to 40% seen once. These TCRs' antigens remain unknown. This material consisted of CD4+ T cells from blood, cultured in vitro, taken about 7 months after SARS-CoV-2 vaccination. The receptors were sampled from a human donor who had recovered from COVID-19.

In this sample, this clonotype turned up a few times. V gene TRBV2 combines with J gene TRBJ1-2, with D unresolved. The germline CDR1 and CDR2 sequences are SNHLY and FYNNEI. The CDR3 totals 13 residues. V was cut by 5 bases and J by 7 bases, with 14 bases left in between. CDR3 DNA sequence: TGTGCCAGCAGTTTAGACGTGGATGGTGGCTACACCTTC. Translating it yields CASSLDVDGGYTF.

This clonotype was detected only a few times. The chain combines TRBV7-8 with TRBJ2-3; D is perhaps TRBD2 (6 bases). Trimming left V 5 bases short and J 4 bases short, with 13 bases between. The germline gives CDR1 SGHVS, CDR2 FQNEAQ. The CDR3 length is 14 residues. The CDR3 spells CASSQGGDADTQYF. For the CDR3, the DNA is TGTGCCAGCAGCCAAGGCGGGGACGCAGATACGCAGTATTTT.

This clonotype occurred a few times. The genes are TRBV6-1 and TRBJ2-3; 11 nucleotides agree with TRBD2. The V segment lost 8 bases and the J segment 2 bases; nucleotides outside the gene matches: 18. Germline V gene data show CDR1 as MNHNS and CDR2 as SASEGT. CDR3 length equals 19 residues. CDR3 residues: CASYKSSGGPTPITDTQYF. The CDR3 nucleotides are TGTGCCAGCTACAAATCTAGCGGGGGGCCAACCCCTATCACAGATACGCAGTATTTT.

The chain carries TRBV18 and TRBJ2-5; D remains unclear. In germline, CDR1 is KGHSH, CDR2 LQKENI. The CDR3 has 13 residues. V dropped 3 bases and J dropped 1 base, with 6 bases sitting between them. The CDR3 loop reads CASSPNSQETQYF. The CDR3 DNA follows: TGTGCCAGCTCACCGAACAGCCAAGAGACCCAGTACTTC. The whole variable domain, filled in from reference TRBV18 and TRBJ2-5, reads NAGVMQNPRHLVRRRGQEARLRCSPMKGHSHVYWYRQLPEEGLKFMVYLQKENIIDESGMPKERFSAEFPKEGPSILRIQQVVRGDSAAYFCASSPNSQETQYFGPGTRLLVL.

V is TRBV6-1 and J is TRBJ1-1, with unresolved D. Trimming removed 6 bases at V and 5 bases at J, with 19 bases between. The germline CDR1 and CDR2 sequences are MNHNS and SASEGT. The CDR3 covers 15 residues. CDR3 sequence reads: CASRDARNRRTEAFF. The DNA of the CDR3 is TGTGCCAGCAGGGACGCTAGGAATCGAAGGACTGAAGCTTTCTTT.

This clonotype was counted a few times. This chain links TRBV27 with TRBJ1-6; no clear D. Germline CDR1 reads MNHEY; CDR2 reads SMNVEV (reference sequence). This CDR3 is 15 amino acids long. The V end lost 4 bases, the J end lost 5 bases, and 12 bases lay between the germline ends. The CDR3 loop is CASSYRGGDNSPLHF. Written as DNA, the CDR3 is TGTGCCAGCAGTTATAGAGGTGGGGATAATTCACCCCTCCACTTT.

The J gene is TRBJ1-1, the V gene TRBV20-1; perhaps TRBD1 as D (5 bases). Germline CDR1 DFQATT, CDR2 SNEGSKA (reference sequence). The CDR3 has 14 residues. V was pared by 1 base and J by 0 bases, with 9 bases between. The CDR3 coding sequence is TGCAGTGCTAGAGTTCGCAGGGTGAACACTGAAGCTTTCTTT. Protein sequence: CSARVRRVNTEAFF.

The chain combines TRBV4-3 with TRBJ2-7, with D tentatively TRBD2 (6 bases). In germline, CDR1 is LGHNA, CDR2 YSLEER. Between the trimmed V and J ends, which lost 4 bases and 3 bases, there was a span of 13 bases. The CDR3 has 14 residues. The CDR3 reads CASSRGVGSYEQYF. As DNA, the CDR3 is TGCGCCAGCAGCCGCGGCGTCGGGAGCTACGAGCAGTACTTC.

In its sample, this clonotype is medium-sized. The chain links TRBV5-4 to TRBJ2-5; 8 nucleotides match TRBD2. The CDR3 has 15 amino acids. In germline, CDR1 is SGHNT, CDR2 YYREEE (reference sequence). V dropped 3 bases and J dropped 0; count of bases not matched to a gene: 4. This CDR3 reads CASSSKTSDQETQYF. The CDR3, as DNA: TGTGCCAGCAGCTCCAAGACTAGCGACCAAGAGACCCAGTACTTC.

The V and J genes are TRBV7-3 and TRBJ2-7, with D maybe TRBD2 (5 bases). Germline V gene lookup returns CDR1 SGHTA and CDR2 FQGTGA. Trimming took off 5 bases at V and 6 bases at J, with 14 bases between the two ends. The CDR3 is made up of 13 amino acids. Written as DNA, the CDR3 is TGTGCCAGCAGCCTCCGACGGGGTCTCGAGCAGTACTTC. Translation gives CASSLRRGLEQYF. Variable domain in full (rest from reference TRBV7-3 and TRBJ2-7): GAGVSQTPSNKVTEKGKYVELRCDPISGHTALYWYRQSLGQGPEFLIYFQGTGAADDSGLPNDRFFAVRPEGSVSTLKIQRTERGDSAVYLCASSLRRGLEQYFGPGTRLTVT.

This chain links TRBV20-1 with TRBJ2-7, with 12 positions matching TRBD2. Germline V gene lookup returns CDR1 DFQATT and CDR2 SNEGSKA (reference sequence). V was pared by 6 bases and J by 1 base, with 13 bases of the junction left unmatched. This CDR3 is built from 17 residues. CDR3 in DNA: TGCAGTGCCAGTCTGGAACTAGCGGGAGGCACATCCTACGAGCAGTACTTC. Amino acid sequence: CSASLELAGGTSYEQYF.

The genes are TRBV2 and TRBJ1-2, with D uncertain. The CDR3 is 12 amino acids. Germline CDR1 and CDR2: SNHLY and FYNNEI. Trimming took off 6 bases at V and 5 bases at J, with 10 bases between the two ends. CDR3 protein: CASRENSYGYTF. In DNA form, the CDR3 reads TGTGCCAGCAGGGAGAACAGTTATGGCTACACCTTC.

This clonotype was picked up a small number of times. The V gene is TRBV20-1, the J gene TRBJ2-7; 7 bases are shared with TRBD2. There are 15 residues in the CDR3. Per the germline V gene, CDR1 is DFQATT and CDR2 is SNEGSKA (reference sequence). J lost 4 bases, V lost 1 base, and 10 bases had no gene match. Here the CDR3 reads CSARAPGRIPYEQYF. The CDR3 region has the DNA TGCAGTGCTAGAGCCCCCGGGAGGATACCTTACGAGCAGTACTTC.

This rearrangement joins TRBV19 to TRBJ2-5; 10 nucleotides agree with TRBD2. The germline V gene has CDR1 LNHDA and CDR2 SQIVND (reference sequence). V lost 4 bases to trimming and J lost 5 bases; unmatched junction nucleotides: 7. CDR3 length equals 15 residues. CDR3 coding DNA: TGTGCCAGTAGTACCCTAGCGGGAGCCGTGGAGACCCAGTACTTC. Its translation is CASSTLAGAVETQYF.

The chain has TRBV27 and TRBJ2-7, with D perhaps given as TRBD1 or TRBD2 (5 bases each). The CDR3 sequence is 16 residues long. Germline V gene sequence: CDR1 MNHEY, CDR2 SMNVEV (reference sequence). V lost 1 base to trimming and J lost 3 bases, with 16 bases between them. The CDR3 region has the DNA TGTGCCAGCAGTTTATGGTCGGTGGGACCGGGCTACGAGCAGTACTTC. Translated, it gives CASSLWSVGPGYEQYF.

This clonotype qualifies as medium-sized. The chain recombines TRBV20-1 with TRBJ2-3, with 10 nucleotides matching TRBD2. With 0 bases clipped from V and 0 bases from J, the junction kept 6 bases outside the gene matches. This CDR3 comprises 17 residues. Germline V CDR1 and CDR2: DFQATT, SNEGSKA (reference sequence). As DNA, the CDR3 is TGCAGTGCTAGAGATTCCGCTAGCGGGGGAAGCACAGATACGCAGTATTTT. This gives the protein CSARDSASGGSTDTQYF.

This clonotype showed up just once. Here the CDR3 reads CASSYSLSRPAPHEQFF. The CDR3 DNA follows: TGTGCCAGCAGTTACTCGCTTTCCAGGCCGGCCCCCCATGAGCAGTTCTTC. The chain recombines TRBV6-2 or TRBV6-3 with TRBJ2-1; D unresolved. The V gene lost 0 bases and the J gene lost 8 bases, with 20 bases spanning the gap. This CDR3 spans 17 amino acids. Germline V CDR1 and CDR2: MNHEY, SVGEGT.

This clonotype came up many times. V and J are TRBV20-1 and TRBJ2-5; 11 nucleotides match TRBD2. Germline CDR1 and CDR2: DFQATT and SNEGSKA (reference sequence). The length of the CDR3 is 16 residues. V shed 2 bases and J 4 bases; nucleotides not matched to a gene: 9. Written as DNA, the CDR3 is TGCAGTGCTAGATCCATAGCGGGAGGGCCATCAGAGACCCAGTACTTC. Its protein is CSARSIAGGPSETQYF.

This rearrangement joins TRBV11-2 to TRBJ2-7, with a possible D match to TRBD2 (5 bases). The CDR3 sequence is 16 residues long. Germline V CDR1 and CDR2: SGHAT, FQNNGV. The V and J ends lost 0 bases and 0 bases respectively, with 12 bases between them. The CDR3 DNA sequence: TGTGCCAGCAGCTTAGATTCATGGAGGATCTCCTACGAGCAGTACTTC. This translates into CASSLDSWRISYEQYF.

This chain uses TRBV6-4 with TRBJ2-3, with a weak D call TRBD1 (6 bases). CDR1 and CDR2 from the germline V gene are MRHNA and SNTAGT. V was shortened by 6 bases and J by 1 base, with 23 bases between the two germline ends. CDR3 length: 18 residues. The CDR3 loop is CASSQRTGTPYGTDTQYF. In DNA, the CDR3 is TGTGCCAGCAGCCAACGAACCGGGACACCCTACGGCACAGATACGCAGTATTTT.

This clonotype has more than one count but fewer than ten. This sequence joins TRBV7-2 and TRBJ1-5; D is uncertain. Germline values: CDR1 SGHTA, CDR2 FQGNSA. This CDR3 has 15 amino acids. V was cut by 5 bases and J by 4 bases, with 15 bases left in between. The chain's CDR3 is CASSVYQANNQPQHF. The CDR3 DNA reads TGTGCCAGCAGCGTTTACCAGGCAAATAATCAGCCCCAGCATTTT.

This clonotype was counted only a few times. This chain uses TRBV5-1 with TRBJ2-5; TRBD1 is a possible D gene (5 bases). V lost 4 bases and J 3 bases, leaving 13 bases between the germline ends. The CDR3 runs 14 residues. Per germline, CDR1 SGHRS and CDR2 YFSETQ. CDR3 sequence (DNA): TGCGCCAGCAGCCATGGACAAGTCAAAGAGACCCAGTACTTC. This encodes CASSHGQVKETQYF.

This clonotype has just one count. The genes are TRBV10-3 and TRBJ2-5; 7 nucleotides match TRBD2. J lost 5 bases, V lost 0 bases, and 3 bases had no gene match. The CDR3 runs 14 residues. Per the germline V gene, CDR1 is ENHRY and CDR2 is SYGVKD. This chain's CDR3 is CAISESGTTETQYF. CDR3 DNA sequence: TGTGCCATCAGTGAGTCCGGGACTACTGAGACCCAGTACTTC.

This clonotype came up a few times. J is TRBJ2-5 and V is TRBV6-1, with D perhaps matching TRBD2 (6 bases). CDR3 length: 14 amino acids. V lost 8 bases to trimming and J lost 5 bases, with 18 bases between them. Per the germline V gene, CDR1 is MNHNS and CDR2 is SASEGT. CDR3: CASREWESVETQYF. Written as DNA, the CDR3 is TGTGCCAGCCGGGAGTGGGAGTCGGTGGAGACCCAGTACTTC.

This clonotype appeared once. The chain couples TRBV10-3 to TRBJ1-1, with 7 nucleotides matching TRBD1. Germline V gene lookup returns CDR1 ENHRY and CDR2 SYGVKD. This CDR3 spans 15 amino acids. With 6 bases clipped from V and 1 base from J, the junction kept 8 bases outside the gene matches. CDR3 coding DNA: TGTGCCATCAGAGTGTATGGACAGGAGAACACTGAAGCTTTCTTT. It translates to CAIRVYGQENTEAFF.

The V call is TRBV5-6, the J call TRBJ1-1; D gene ambiguous. V lost 4 bases, J lost 0 bases, and 10 bases lay in between. This CDR3 is built from 14 residues. Germline lookup yields CDR1 SGHDT and CDR2 YYEEEE. CDR3 in DNA: TGTGCCAGCAGCCCCGCCCCCATGAACACTGAAGCTTTCTTT. Residues: CASSPAPMNTEAFF.

Regarding this clonotype: One junction end does not reproduce the germline sequence, and a read error may be involved. The rearrangement links TRBV20-1 to TRBJ2-7; the D is unclear. Germline CDR1 is DFQATT and CDR2 is SNEGSKA (reference sequence). This CDR3 contains 12 residues. CDR3 sequence (DNA): TGCAGTGCTCGAGACCCCGACTGGGAGCAGTACTTC. Translated, it gives CSARDPDWEQYF.